This entry lists 22 T cell receptor beta chains sequenced from one sample in a study of response to subunit inactivated influenza vaccine. MiXCR was run by TCRdb on the RT-PCR reads, yielding one entry per CDR3 protein. The sample consists of some 800,000 distinct CDR3 sequences, over 20% of them appearing once. Source: PBMCs from blood, taken 5 days after vaccination. The receptors were sampled from a man aged 50 or older who received an inactivated influenza vaccine.

The chain carries TRBV24-1 and TRBJ2-7; TRBD1 matches 7 bases. Germline assignment: CDR1 KGHDR and CDR2 SFDVKD. Germline trimming cut 4 bases from V and 2 bases from J; bases unmatched to any gene: 4. CDR3 length equals 14 residues. The CDR3 loop reads CATSETGPPYEQYF. The DNA for the CDR3 is TGTGCCACCAGTGAGACAGGGCCTCCCTACGAGCAGTACTTC.

The CDR3 coding sequence is TGTGCCAGCAGTCCGAGACCCCTAAACACCGGGGAGCTGTTTTTT. It encodes CASSPRPLNTGELFF. The V and J genes are TRBV7-3 and TRBJ2-2; D is uncertain. V lost 6 bases to trimming and J lost 2 bases, with 13 bases between them. Germline V gene sequence: CDR1 SGHTA, CDR2 FQGTGA. CDR3 size: 15 residues.

V gene TRBV30 combines with J gene TRBJ2-6; D gene unclear. This CDR3 contains 14 residues. CDR1 and CDR2 (germline): GTSNPN, SVGIG (reference sequence). V was shortened by 2 bases and J by 0 bases, with 5 bases between the two germline ends. Written as DNA, the CDR3 is TGTGCCTGGAGTTTTGCCTCTGGGGCCAACGTCCTGACTTTC. It codes for CAWSFASGANVLTF. Based on the CDR3 plus reference TRBV30 and TRBJ2-6, the full variable domain is SQTIHQWPATLVQPVGSPLSLECTVEGTSNPNLYWYRQAAGRGLQLLFYSVGIGQISSEVPQNLSASRPQDRQFILSSKKLLLSDSGFYLCAWSFASGANVLTFGAGSRLTVL.

This sequence joins TRBV28 and TRBJ2-1; 8 bases are shared with TRBD1. The CDR3 runs 15 residues. Losses at the gene ends were 5 bases for V and 8 bases for J; bases not matched to a gene: 11. The V gene's germline CDR1 is MDHEN and CDR2 SYDVKM. DNA for the CDR3: TGTGCCAGCAGTCCCAGGACAGGGTTGGTGGATGAGCAGTTCTTC. It codes for CASSPRTGLVDEQFF.

This sequence joins TRBV20-1 and TRBJ1-5; D is unresolved. The CDR3 covers 12 residues. The V gene's germline CDR1 is DFQATT and CDR2 SNEGSKA (reference sequence). Deletions cut 0 bases from V and 5 bases from J, with 5 bases between. CDR3 in amino acids: CSARDFHQPQHF. The CDR3 region has the DNA TGCAGTGCTAGAGATTTTCATCAGCCCCAGCATTTT.

This chain links TRBV12-3 or TRBV12-4 with TRBJ2-5; unclear D gene. V dropped 4 bases and J dropped 4 bases, with 10 bases sitting between them. The CDR3 covers 13 residues. CDR3 protein: CASSSTERETQYF. The DNA of the CDR3 is TGTGCCAGCAGTTCCACCGAGCGAGAGACCCAGTACTTC.

The genes are TRBV12-3 or TRBV12-4 and TRBJ1-1; the D is unclear. Trimming removed 8 bases at V and 7 bases at J, with 11 bases between. The CDR3 extends over 11 amino acids. CDR3 amino acids: CASSVLGEAFF. For the CDR3, the DNA is TGTGCCAGCTCCGTGCTGGGTGAAGCTTTCTTT.

This clonotype came up a few times. V usage is TRBV20-1 and J usage is TRBJ1-6, with D possibly being TRBD1 (6 bases). The CDR3 spans 12 residues. The V end lost 8 bases, the J end lost 7 bases, and 12 bases lay between the germline ends. CDR1 DFQATT and CDR2 SNEGSKA come from the germline V gene (reference sequence). The CDR3 DNA reads as TGCAGTCCGCTGGACAGAAATTCACCCCTCCACTTT. Its protein is CSPLDRNSPLHF.

This clonotype was recorded at least ten times. A read error may account for a junction end that differs from germline. The chain employs TRBV5-1 and TRBJ1-1; D call uncertain. CDR1 is SGHRS, CDR2 YFSETQ, per germline. This CDR3 comprises 12 residues. The CDR3 bases are TGTGCCAGCAGTCTGTCGTCCACTGAAGCTTTCTTT. Translated, it gives CASSLSSTEAFF.

The chain uses TRBV6-5 and TRBJ2-1, with 8 bases fitting TRBD1. CDR1 and CDR2 (germline): MNHEY, SVGAGI. The V gene end was trimmed by 4 bases and the J gene end by 6 bases; junction bases not matched to a gene: 5. This CDR3 is built from 14 residues. This CDR3 is CASSSGQVSNEQFF. DNA for the CDR3: TGTGCCAGCAGTTCGGGACAGGTCTCCAATGAGCAGTTCTTC.

The CDR3: CASSLVTRKNTGELFF. As DNA, the CDR3 is TGCGCCAGCAGCTTGGTGACCCGAAAAAACACCGGGGAGCTGTTTTTT. This chain uses TRBV5-1 with TRBJ2-2; the D is unclear. V lost 0 bases to trimming and J lost 2 bases, with 11 bases between them. Germline assignment: CDR1 SGHRS and CDR2 YFSETQ. The CDR3 runs 16 residues.

The chain combines TRBV5-1 with TRBJ2-2; D possibly uses TRBD1 or TRBD2 (5 bases each). This CDR3 contains 15 residues. Germline-derived CDR1 and CDR2 are SGHRS and YFSETQ. Trimming took off 0 bases at V and 3 bases at J, with 9 bases between the two ends. The CDR3 DNA reads TGCGCCAGCAGCTTGGTGACAGCGGACACCGGGGAGCTGTTTTTT. Protein product: CASSLVTADTGELFF.

The J gene is TRBJ2-7, the V gene TRBV7-9, with 8 bases that match TRBD1. The CDR3 runs 14 residues. With 5 bases clipped from V and 4 bases from J, the junction kept 7 bases outside the gene matches. Germline CDR1 is SEHNR and CDR2 is FQNEAQ (reference sequence). The CDR3 DNA follows: TGTGCCAGCAGCACCACAGGGGGAACGTACGAGCAGTACTTC. This gives the protein CASSTTGGTYEQYF.

This clonotype has just a few counts. V usage is TRBV29-1 and J usage is TRBJ2-6; TRBD1 agrees at 9 bases. J gave up 2 bases and V 4 bases, and 6 bases lay outside the gene matches. The V gene's germline CDR1 is SQVTM and CDR2 ANQGSEA. The CDR3 is 16 residues long. This CDR3 is CSVVLTGGAGANVLTF. The CDR3 nucleotides are TGCAGCGTTGTCCTAACAGGGGGCGCTGGGGCCAACGTCCTGACTTTC.

The table lists this clonotype with a few counts. The chain combines TRBV27 with TRBJ2-1, with D perhaps TRBD1 or TRBD2 (6 bases each). The CDR3 is 17 amino acids. Germline V gene sequence: CDR1 MNHEY, CDR2 SMNVEV (reference sequence). V was shortened by 1 base and J by 2 bases, with 15 bases between the two germline ends. For the CDR3, the DNA is TGTGCCAGCAGTTTATGGCGAGGAGGGGGTACCTACAATGAGCAGTTCTTC. Translation gives CASSLWRGGGTYNEQFF.

V and J are TRBV5-1 and TRBJ1-1, with 8 bases that match TRBD1. V shed 4 bases and J 1 base; nucleotides not matched to a gene: 12. Per germline, CDR1 SGHRS and CDR2 YFSETQ. The CDR3 covers 17 residues. The CDR3 nucleotides are TGCGCCAGCAGCGAACCGGGACAGGAACCGGGGAACACTGAAGCTTTCTTT. As protein: CASSEPGQEPGNTEAFF.

This clonotype was picked up a small number of times. The CDR3 here is CASSTGTGGFEQYF. The CDR3 region has the DNA TGTGCCAGCAGTACCGGGACAGGGGGATTCGAGCAGTACTTC. The chain has TRBV7-9 and TRBJ2-7, with 11 bases aligning to TRBD1. Germline V gene data show CDR1 as SEHNR and CDR2 as FQNEAQ (reference sequence). The CDR3 covers 14 residues. V shed 6 bases, J shed 6 bases, and the junction held 7 bases outside the gene matches.

J is TRBJ2-7 and V is TRBV15, with D perhaps matching TRBD1 (5 bases). This CDR3 has 13 amino acids. The germline V gene has CDR1 LNHNV and CDR2 YYDKDF (reference sequence). The V and J ends lost 0 bases and 5 bases respectively, with 8 bases between them. CDR3 loop: CATSRDRGHEQYF. CDR3 DNA sequence: TGTGCCACCAGCAGAGATAGGGGCCACGAGCAGTACTTC.

CDR3 in DNA: TGTGCCACCAGCGTACAAGGAGGAGGAGAGACCCAGTACTTC. Translated: CATSVQGGGETQYF. V gene TRBV24-1 combines with J gene TRBJ2-5, with D perhaps matching TRBD2 (5 bases). This CDR3 is built from 14 residues. Germline assignment: CDR1 KGHDR and CDR2 SFDVKD. Trimming took 7 bases from V and 4 from J, leaving 15 bases between them.

The table lists this clonotype with a few counts. The chain combines TRBV12-3 or TRBV12-4 with TRBJ2-3; 7 bases line up with TRBD1. The junction had 6 bases not matched to a gene; V was cut back by 6 bases and J by 9 bases. The CDR3 loop spans 12 amino acids. The CDR3 loop reads CASSSDRYTQYF. In DNA form, the CDR3 reads TGTGCCAGCAGCTCGGACAGGTACACGCAGTATTTT.

This chain uses TRBV28 with TRBJ1-5; D is ambiguous. This CDR3 comprises 18 residues. The germline V and J ends were trimmed by 5 bases and 0 bases, with 20 bases remaining between them. Per germline, CDR1 MDHEN and CDR2 SYDVKM. In nucleotides, the CDR3 is TGTGCCAGCAGTCAGTCTATGGGCCTAGGGAGTAGCAATCAGCCCCAGCATTTT. This codes for CASSQSMGLGSSNQPQHF.

The V call is TRBV20-1, the J call TRBJ2-1, with a weak D call TRBD1 (5 bases). The germline gives CDR1 DFQATT, CDR2 SNEGSKA (reference sequence). This CDR3 contains 11 residues. Deletions cut 6 bases from V and 9 bases from J, with 12 bases between. CDR3 nucleotide sequence: TGCAGTGCGCTCAGGGTTGGTGAGCAGTTCTTC. Its translation: CSALRVGEQFF.